This T cell receptor beta chain was captured by sequencing in a study of spatial heterogeneity in lung cancer. For the study at large: Detected beta-chain sequences consistently exceeded alpha-chain sequences.

Of note for this clonotype: With a much larger clone just one base away, this may be a read error.

Each TCR cDNA molecule carried a unique molecular identifier. TCRdb called the 5' RACE reads again in MiXCR, with one record for every CDR3 protein. The table includes approximately 40,000 distinct CDR3 sequences, 6% to 8% detected once. The time point denotes: sample taken at primary tumor resection. Samples were obtained from about 75 donors, all untreated early-stage non-small cell lung cancer patients. Researchers sequenced whole RNA taken from tumor, nontumor lung or frozen PBMC without sorting. The material was PBMCs, obtained at surgery. The sequence was obtained from a male donor with early-stage non-small cell lung cancer.

CDR3 nucleotides: TGTGCCAGCAGGGACGGTAACGATGGCTACACCTTC. It is translated as CASRDGNDGYTF. The chain joins TRBV21-1 to TRBJ1-2. TRBV21-1 is shown as a pseudogene. CDR3 size: 12 residues.